This TCR beta chain emerged from a study of T-cell memory formation after mild COVID-19. Regarding the study as a whole: Memory cells collected pre-infection included some clones that later responded, suggesting cross-reactive memory joined.

TCRdb re-derived calls from the 5' RACE reads in MiXCR, one entry per CDR3 protein. The sample has roughly 86,000 distinct CDR3 sequences; about 13% are singletons. As regards this clonotype: Its matching antigen is unknown.

Between the trimmed V and J ends, which lost 5 bases and 1 base, there was a span of 8 bases. Germline V gene sequence: CDR1 SQVTM, CDR2 ANQGSEA. The CDR3 has 12 amino acids. What was sequenced was PBMCs or a T cell subset sorted from them (not recorded which). The chain carries TRBV29-1 and TRBJ1-1; TRBD1 is a possible D gene (5 bases). The sequence derives from an adult woman who had mild COVID-19 (a few samples of this study predate the infection). Cell type and time point are not known. The DNA for the CDR3 is TGCAGCGTTACAGGTCCGAACACTGAAGCTTTCTTT. Its protein product is CSVTGPNTEAFF.